This TCR beta chain was identified during a study of Ad26.COV2.S vaccination and SARS-CoV-2 variants. Study summary: Donor got 5x10^10 or 1x10^11 viral particles of Ad26.COV2.S.

V was shortened by 4 bases and J by 4 bases, with 13 bases between the two germline ends. Looked up from germline, CDR1 is ENHRY and CDR2 is SYGVKD. CDR3 size: 14 residues. Assay: immunoSEQ multiplex PCR; the TCRdb copy retains only in-frame clones and omits some. The sample comprises 320,000 or so clones, almost 90% of which are singletons, and about 5.4% rests with the top ten. Treatment specified: around 19 received Ad26.COV2.S at low or high dose, single or two shots; several received placebo; per-sample allocation not given. Specimen acquisition occurred on day 63 following the initial vaccine or placebo injection.

This receptor was identified in a person aged 18-65 years who received the Ad26.COV2.S COVID-19 vaccine or a placebo. The sequences come from peripheral blood, collected in a trial of Ad26.COV2.S vaccine versus placebo. J is TRBJ1-2 and V is TRBV10-3; no firm D call. DNA of the CDR3: TGTGCCATCAGTGCCACCGGGCTCTCCTATGGCTACACCTTC. Its protein product is CAISATGLSYGYTF.